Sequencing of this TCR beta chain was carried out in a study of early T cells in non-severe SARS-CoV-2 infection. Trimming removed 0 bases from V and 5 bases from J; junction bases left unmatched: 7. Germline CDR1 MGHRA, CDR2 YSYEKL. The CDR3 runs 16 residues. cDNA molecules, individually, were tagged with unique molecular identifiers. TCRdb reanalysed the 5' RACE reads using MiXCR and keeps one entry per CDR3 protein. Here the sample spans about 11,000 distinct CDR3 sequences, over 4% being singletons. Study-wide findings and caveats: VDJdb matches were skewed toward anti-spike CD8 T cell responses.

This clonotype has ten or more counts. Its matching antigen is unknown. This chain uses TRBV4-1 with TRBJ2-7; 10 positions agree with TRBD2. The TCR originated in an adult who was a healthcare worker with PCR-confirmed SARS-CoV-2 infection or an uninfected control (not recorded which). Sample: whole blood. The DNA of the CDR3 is TGCGCCAGCAGCCAAGAATGGAGCGGGGGGGCCCACGAGCAGTACTTC. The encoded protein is CASSQEWSGGAHEQYF.